This T cell receptor (beta chain) appears in the sequencing data of a study of identifying expanded T cells in peripheral blood (dated by TCRdb to about 2019). In terms of the full investigation: Technical replicates were generated by sequencing separate aliquots of the same genomic DNA pool, with four replicates compared pairwise.

Points on this clone: Its antigen is unknown. Base qualities are not provided; no much larger clone lies one nucleotide away.

V is clipped by 0 bases and J by 2 bases, and the sequence between their germline boundaries is 6 bases long. The CDR3 spans 14 residues, from the cysteine through the phenylalanine. Only the CDR3 portion is preserved as DNA: 42 bases, with reading frame beginning at the first base. CDR1 and CDR2 (SGDLS, YYNGEE) derive from the germline V gene. During the collection period, no infections or other immune events were recorded for the healthy donors. Time-dependent variance in a beta-binomial model of T-cell clone differential abundance was calibrated using healthy-donor blood repertoires as a training cohort. The training cohort comprised 10 healthy donors, 3 female and 7 male. On average the donors were approximately 43 years old, and their ages spanned 29 to 64 years. Whole blood from each healthy donor was obtained from a commercial supplier and was collected at three time points approximately 13 days apart. For immunosequencing, genomic DNA was extracted from whole blood that had not been sorted.

TCRbeta CDR3 regions were profiled by bias-controlled multiplex PCR amplification of genomic DNA with the immunoSEQ Assay. Processing in the source paper ran as follows. To quantify the absolute abundance of each unique TCRbeta CDR3 region, the sequences were collapsed and filtered. Differential abundance was assessed using a binomial (Fisher-equivalent) model and a beta-binomial model in which time-dependent variance fitted from healthy donors was added. Clones with fewer than 5 combined templates were removed, and a clone was called differentially abundant if the clone's Benjamini-Hochberg FDR was below 0.01. In the beta-binomial model, variance was expressed as a function of the total template count across the two samples, in the form v = (b*log(k)+a)^2. Imported from immuneACCESS, the table was reduced by TCRdb to in-frame sequences with V and J called. These copies leave out some clones; in studies compared against another copy, an unresolved V gene accounts for under half, and the cause of the remainder is not known. V and J calls and clone size are given by that table; D and trimming were obtained from the DNA. This sample gives about 58,000 clones in total; about four fifths of them show up just once. The biggest ten clones account for over 15% of the sample.

Broad study findings and their caveats: Across all healthy-donor time intervals, the beta-binomial model significantly cut both the number of clones called differentially abundant and the false-positive rate. It was expected by the authors that biological variance in healthy repertoires might increase further over much longer intervals, such as months to years. Variance in clone template counts between roughly 2-week samples significantly increased with total template count across all healthy donors. The binomial model flagged roughly 1.2 differentially abundant clones between technical replicates but about 15 over around 2 weeks and 19 over about 4 weeks.

This sequence uses TRBV9 and TRBJ2-1, with the identity of the D gene unclear. This sequence was found in a person aged 18-70 years in good health. Sequenced: blood. CDR3 sequence: CASSVEAAYNEQFF. The DNA sequence is given as TGTGCCAGCAGCGTAGAGGCGGCCTACAATGAGCAGTTCTTC. The variable domain in full, with residues beyond the CDR3 obtained from the reference TRBV9 and TRBJ2-1 genes, is DSGVTQTPKHLITATGQRVTLRCSPRSGDLSVYWYQQSLDQGLQFLIQYYNGEERAKGNILERFSAQQFPDLHSELNLSSLELGDSALYFCASSVEAAYNEQFFGPGTRLTVL.